This TCR beta chain was captured by sequencing in a study of blood T cell repertoires in COVID-19. Study overall: The United States, Italy and Spain provided the acute and convalescent COVID-19 samples. PBMCs, B-cell-depleted T cells, or T cells provided the cDNA or gDNA that made up the material.

The CDR3 sequence is 13 residues long. The V end was cut by 4 bases, the J end by 5 bases, with 12 bases between. Germline values: CDR1 SGHRS, CDR2 YFSETQ. Original analysis: Using reference gene primer amplification, nucleated cell counts were estimated. TCRdb's table, derived via immunoSEQ multiplex PCR, lists solely in-frame clones and lacks some. V and J calls and clone size are copied from that table; D and trimming were computed from the DNA. The data contain about 85,000 clones, approximately 90% of them singletons. Sequencing was performed on peripheral blood. This chain uses TRBV5-1 with TRBJ2-5; D is unclear. This TCR derives from a man in his sixties with acute or convalescent COVID-19. CDR3 residues: CASSILPRETQYF. The CDR3 DNA reads TGCGCCAGCAGCATTCTACCACGGGAGACCCAGTACTTC.